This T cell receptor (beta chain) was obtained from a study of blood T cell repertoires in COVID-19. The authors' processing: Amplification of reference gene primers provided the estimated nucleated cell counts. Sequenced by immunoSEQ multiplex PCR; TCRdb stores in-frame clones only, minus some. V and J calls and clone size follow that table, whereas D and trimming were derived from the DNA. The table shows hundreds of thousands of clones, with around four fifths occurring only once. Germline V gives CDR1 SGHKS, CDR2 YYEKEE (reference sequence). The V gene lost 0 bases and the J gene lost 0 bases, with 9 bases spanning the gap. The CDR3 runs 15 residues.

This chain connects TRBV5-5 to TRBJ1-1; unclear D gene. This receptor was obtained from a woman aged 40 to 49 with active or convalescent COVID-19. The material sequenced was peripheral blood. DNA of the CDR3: TGTGCCAGCAGCTTGGCCCGGGGAATGAACACTGAAGCTTTCTTT. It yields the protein CASSLARGMNTEAFF.